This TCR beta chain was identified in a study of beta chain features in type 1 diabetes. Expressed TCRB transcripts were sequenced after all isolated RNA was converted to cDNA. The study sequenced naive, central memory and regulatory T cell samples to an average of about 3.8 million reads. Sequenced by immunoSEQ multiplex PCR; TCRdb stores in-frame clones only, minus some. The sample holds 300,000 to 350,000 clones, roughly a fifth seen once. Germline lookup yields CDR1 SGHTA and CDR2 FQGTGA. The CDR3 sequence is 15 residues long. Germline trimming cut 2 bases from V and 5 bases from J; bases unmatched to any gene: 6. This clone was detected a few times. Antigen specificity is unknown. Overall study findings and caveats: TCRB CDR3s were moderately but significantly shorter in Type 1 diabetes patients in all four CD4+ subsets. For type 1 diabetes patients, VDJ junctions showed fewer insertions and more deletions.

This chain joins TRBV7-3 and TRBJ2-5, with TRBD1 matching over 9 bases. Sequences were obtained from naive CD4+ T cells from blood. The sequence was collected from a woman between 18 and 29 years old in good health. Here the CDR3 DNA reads TGTGCCAGCAGCTTAGGACAGGGGATCGGCGAGACCCAGTACTTC. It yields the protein CASSLGQGIGETQYF.